This TCR beta chain was captured in a study of human T cells and chemical hapten exposure. Turning to the study itself: Patients got weekly scalp diphenylcyclopropenone doses over the approximately 25-week study.

TCRdb re-analysed the RACE reads in MiXCR, keeping a single row per CDR3 protein. In the table there are some 74,000 distinct CDR3 sequences, 10% to 15% of which are singletons. About this clonotype itself: The antigen is not known.

Time point in this sample: patch test 3, about 24 weeks after DPC sensitization. Treatment described: therapeutic diphenylcyclopropenone sensitization with weekly scalp DPC. Study-wide points: Counts of TCRs expanded at PT1 correlated positively with patch test score. There was no change with DPC sensitization in TCRs above 1 in 1000 frequency.

This CDR3 has 12 amino acids. Germline CDR1 and CDR2: SGHDN and FVKESK. V dropped 3 bases and J dropped 4 bases, with 3 bases sitting between them. The chain carries TRBV14 and TRBJ2-2; D call uncertain. The starting material was whole blood, obtained in connection with sensitization to the hapten diphenylcyclopropenone (DPC). The sequence was collected from a woman in her fifties or sixties with alopecia areata. Some clones in this sample may be carry-over from other donors' samples. CDR3 bases: TGTGCCAGCAGCCAGAGCACCGGGGAGCTGTTTTTT. This encodes CASSQSTGELFF.